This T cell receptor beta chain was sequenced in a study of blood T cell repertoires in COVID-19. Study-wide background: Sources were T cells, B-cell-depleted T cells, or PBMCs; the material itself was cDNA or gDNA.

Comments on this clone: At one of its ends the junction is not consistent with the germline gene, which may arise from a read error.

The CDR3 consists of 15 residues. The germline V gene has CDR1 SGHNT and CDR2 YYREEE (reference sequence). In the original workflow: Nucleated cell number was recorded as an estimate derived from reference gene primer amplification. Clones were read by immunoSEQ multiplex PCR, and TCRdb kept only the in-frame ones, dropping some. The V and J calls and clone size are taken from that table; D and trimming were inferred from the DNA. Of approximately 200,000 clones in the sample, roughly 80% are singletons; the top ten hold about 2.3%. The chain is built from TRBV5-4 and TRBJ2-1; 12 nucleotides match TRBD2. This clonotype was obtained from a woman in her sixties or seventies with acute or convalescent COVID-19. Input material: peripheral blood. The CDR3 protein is CASSATSGGTPPRLF. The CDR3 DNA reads TGTGCCAGCAGCGCGACTAGCGGGGGCACACCCCCTCGGCTCTTC.